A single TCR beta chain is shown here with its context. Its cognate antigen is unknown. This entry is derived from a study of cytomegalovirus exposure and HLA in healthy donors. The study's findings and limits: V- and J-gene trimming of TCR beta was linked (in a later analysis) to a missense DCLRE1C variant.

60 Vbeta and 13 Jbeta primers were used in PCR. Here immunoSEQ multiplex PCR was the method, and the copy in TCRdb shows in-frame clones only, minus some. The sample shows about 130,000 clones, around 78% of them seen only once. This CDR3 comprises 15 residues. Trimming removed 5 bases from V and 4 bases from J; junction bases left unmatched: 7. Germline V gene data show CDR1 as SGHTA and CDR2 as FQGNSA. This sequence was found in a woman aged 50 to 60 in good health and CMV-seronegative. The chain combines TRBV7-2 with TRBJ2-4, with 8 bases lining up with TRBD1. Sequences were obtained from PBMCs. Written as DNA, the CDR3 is TGTGCCAGCAGCCAAGGAACAGGGGGTAAAAACATTCAGTACTTC. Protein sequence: CASSQGTGGKNIQYF.